A selection of T cell receptor beta chains follows, all from one sample in a study of blood T cell repertoires in COVID-19. Sequencing used immunoSEQ multiplex PCR; TCRdb keeps in-frame clones, though not all of them. The sample yields 100,000 to 130,000 clones, 89% seen once. Sample: peripheral blood. Receptors originate from a man aged 40-49 years with active or convalescent COVID-19. Both conserved end residues are part of each CDR3. D genes are given only for firm matches. Clone size is shown for a subset of rows, as once, few, many or a class of expanded clone.

>TRBD1|TRBJ1-1|TRBV19|.
CATTDRLNTEAFF
TGTGCCACTACGGACAGGTTGAACACTGAAGCTTTCTTT
>TRBD1|TRBJ1-4|TRBV9|.
CASSVTGGNEKLFF
TGTGCCAGCAGCGTCACAGGGGGAAATGAAAAACTGTTTTTT
>TRBD2|TRBJ2-2|TRBV27|.
CASSKGLAGVTKSGELFF
TGTGCCAGCAGCAAGGGACTAGCGGGAGTAACTAAATCCGGGGAGCTGTTTTTT
>.|TRBJ1-1|TRBV19|.
CASSIGSGNTEAFF
TGTGCCAGTAGTATAGGATCAGGGAACACTGAAGCTTTCTTT
>TRBD2|TRBJ2-7|TRBV5-5|.
CASSSSPNPLAGGLYEQYF
TGTGCCAGCAGCTCCTCGCCCAACCCTCTAGCGGGAGGACTCTACGAGCAGTACTTC
>TRBD1|TRBJ1-2|TRBV28|once
CASGQQGVGYGYTF
TGTGCCAGCGGCCAACAGGGGGTGGGCTATGGCTACACCTTC
>TRBD2|TRBJ2-1|TRBV7-2|.
CASSLAVTYNEQFF
TGTGCCAGCAGTCTAGCGGTAACTTACAATGAGCAGTTCTTC
>.|TRBJ2-1|TRBV28|.
CASLNYGNYNEQFF
TGTGCCAGCTTGAACTACGGGAACTACAATGAGCAGTTCTTC
>.|TRBJ2-7|TRBV7-2|.
CASSPGLPMVEQYF
TGTGCCAGCAGCCCGGGACTCCCGATGGTGGAGCAGTACTTC
>TRBD2|TRBJ2-2|TRBV28|few
CASSRAGVNTGELFF
TGTGCCAGCAGTAGGGCGGGAGTGAACACCGGGGAGCTGTTTTTT
>.|TRBJ2-3|TRBV29-1|.
CSVASRLTDTQYF
TGCAGCGTTGCCTCGCGGCTCACAGATACGCAGTATTTT
>.|TRBJ1-5|TRBV3-1/TRBV3-2|.
CASSAGHQPQHF
TGTGCCAGCAGTGCTGGGCATCAGCCCCAGCATTTT
>TRBD1|TRBJ2-3|TRBV9|.
CASSVVDRGGDTQYF
TGTGCCAGCAGCGTTGTGGACAGGGGAGGGGATACGCAGTATTTT
>.|TRBJ1-3|TRBV18|.
CASSPRQAISGNTIYF
TGTGCCAGCTCACCTCGGCAGGCGATCTCTGGAAACACCATATATTTT
>.|TRBJ2-3|TRBV4-3|.
CASSQIEGVDTQYF
TGCGCCAGCAGCCAAATTGAAGGGGTAGATACGCAGTATTTT
>.|TRBJ2-7|TRBV21-1|.
CASSPSYEQYF
TGTGCCAGCAGTCCGTCCTACGAGCAGTACTTC
>.|TRBJ2-3|TRBV20-1|.
CSASSPTLSTDTQYF
TGCAGTGCTAGTAGCCCCACCCTCAGCACAGATACGCAGTATTTT
>.|TRBJ2-2|TRBV27|.
CASIQSAGELFF
TGTGCCAGCATCCAATCGGCCGGGGAGCTGTTTTTT
>.|TRBJ1-5|TRBV19|.
CASRAQAGYSNQPQHF
TGTGCCAGTAGAGCCCAGGCAGGATATAGCAATCAGCCCCAGCATTTT
>TRBD1|TRBJ1-2|TRBV28|once
CASSLRTGGGYTF
TGTGCCAGCAGTCTAAGGACAGGGGGAGGCTACACCTTC
>.|TRBJ1-1|TRBV29-1|.
CSVGVWREVTEAFF
TGCAGCGTTGGAGTTTGGAGGGAGGTCACTGAAGCTTTCTTT
>TRBD1|TRBJ2-1|TRBV28|.
CASRPGTGTYNEQFF
TGTGCCAGCAGGCCCGGGACAGGGACTTACAATGAGCAGTTCTTC
>.|TRBJ1-4|TRBV4-2|.
CASSQESLQAGFNEKLFF
TGTGCCAGCAGCCAAGAAAGTCTTCAGGCAGGATTTAATGAAAAACTGTTTTTT
>TRBD1|TRBJ2-3|TRBV29-1|.
CSVTGQLEQYF
TGCAGCGTCACGGGACAGTTAGAGCAGTATTTT
>TRBD2|TRBJ2-4|TRBV5-1|.
CASSSGSSGRGNIQYF
TGCGCCAGCAGCTCCGGTTCTAGCGGGAGAGGGAACATTCAGTACTTC
>TRBD2|TRBJ2-3|TRBV5-1|.
CASSLVAGGTDTQYF
TGCGCCAGCAGCTTGGTTGCGGGAGGCACAGATACGCAGTATTTT
>TRBD1|TRBJ1-2|TRBV27|.
CASSLTGKGYTF
TGTGCCAGCAGTTTGACAGGGAAGGGCTACACCTTC
>.|TRBJ2-1|TRBV18|.
CASSPVGLYNEQFF
TGTGCCAGCTCACCAGTGGGCCTCTACAATGAGCAGTTCTTC
>.|TRBJ2-7|TRBV6-5|.
CASSYSGTNYEQYF
TGTGCCAGCAGTTACTCCGGGACAAACTACGAGCAGTACTTC
>.|TRBJ1-6|TRBV25-1|.
CASSESVFLGSPLHF
TGTGCCAGCAGTGAATCGGTCTTCTTGGGCTCACCCCTCCACTTT
>TRBD2|TRBJ2-3|TRBV6-1|.
CASSEGLTGLAGGYGDTQYF
TGTGCCAGCAGTGAGGGGCTGACGGGACTAGCGGGAGGGTATGGAGATACGCAGTATTTT
>.|TRBJ2-1|TRBV7-2|.
CASSFYGSLTYNEQFF
TGTGCCAGCAGCTTCTACGGGAGTCTGACCTACAATGAGCAGTTCTTC
>.|TRBJ1-6|TRBV21-1|.
CASSNCVARGLSPLHF
TGTGCCAGCAGCAATTGTGTCGCCAGGGGGCTTTCACCCCTCCACTTT